The rows below give T cell receptor beta chains drawn from one sample of a study of OX40 agonist ivuxolimab in advanced cancers. Sequencing was performed with immunoSEQ multiplex PCR; in TCRdb, only in-frame clones are kept and a portion is missing. Here the sample spans fewer than 25,000 clones, more than 80% being singletons. The specimen was CD4+ or CD8+ T cells sorted from blood, collected in a trial of the OX40 agonist ivuxolimab. Receptors originate from an adult with an advanced solid tumor such as melanoma, head and neck, liver or kidney cancer. The CDR3 runs from the conserved cysteine through the conserved F or W. The D gene is left open where the match is weak. Size values are once, few and many counts, or a class for expanded clones, and some rows have none.

J gene	V gene	D gene	clone size	CDR3 length	CDR3 protein	CDR3 DNA
TRBJ1-4	TRBV28	.	once	13	CASSLLDNEKLFF	TGTGCCAGCAGTTTATTGGACAATGAAAAACTGTTTTTT
TRBJ2-7	TRBV2	.	few	10	CASSGYEQYF	TGTGCCAGCAGTGGCTACGAGCAGTACTTC
TRBJ1-2	TRBV27	.	.	13	CASSLGRTYGYTF	TGTGCCAGCAGTTTAGGGCGGACCTATGGCTACACCTTC
TRBJ1-1	TRBV7-9	.	.	14	CASSLPPGNTEAFF	TGTGCCAGCAGCTTACCCCCAGGGAACACTGAAGCTTTCTTT
TRBJ2-1	TRBV5-1	TRBD2	.	17	CASSPGGSGWLYNEQFF	TGCGCCAGCAGCCCGGGGGGTAGCGGTTGGCTCTACAATGAGCAGTTCTTC
TRBJ2-7	TRBV9	TRBD2	few	17	CASSPGLAGVVDYEQYF	TGTGCCAGCAGCCCAGGACTAGCGGGGGTCGTCGACTACGAGCAGTACTTC
TRBJ2-7	TRBV6-6	.	.	11	CASSQVGEQYF	TGTGCCAGCAGCCAGGTAGGGGAGCAGTACTTC
TRBJ2-7	TRBV21-1	.	.	14	CARGGGQGGYEQYF	TGTGCCAGGGGCGGGGGACAGGGAGGATACGAGCAGTACTTC
TRBJ2-7	TRBV7-2	TRBD2	few	15	CASSLVSGANYEQYF	TGTGCCAGCAGCTTAGTCAGCGGGGCTAACTACGAGCAGTACTTC
TRBJ1-2	TRBV21-1	.	.	15	CASSKGGLLCYGYTF	TGTGCCAGCAGCAAAGGGGGGCTTTTATGTTATGGCTACACCTTC
TRBJ1-1	TRBV7-3	.	.	15	CASSLILHGNTEAFF	TGTGCCAGCAGCTTAATCCTGCACGGGAACACTGAAGCTTTCTTT
TRBJ1-2	TRBV5-6	.	once	15	CASSLGGASIYGYTF	TGTGCCAGCAGCCTGGGGGGAGCAAGCATCTATGGCTACACCTTC
TRBJ1-6	TRBV7-9	.	.	16	CASSLVHGGPRSPLHF	TGTGCCAGCAGCTTAGTTCACGGGGGTCCGAGATCACCCCTCCACTTT
TRBJ1-2	TRBV10-2	.	.	20	CASSESADGRGSQANYGYTF	TGCGCCAGCAGTGAGTCGGCCGACGGACGTGGGTCCCAAGCTAACTATGGCTACACCTTC
TRBJ1-2	TRBV5-4	.	once	12	CASSHLDADYTF	TGTGCCAGCAGCCACCTGGACGCAGACTACACCTTC
TRBJ1-2	TRBV7-9	.	few	11	CASVEGISYTF	TGTGCCAGCGTTGAGGGCATAAGCTACACCTTC
TRBJ1-2	TRBV4-2	.	.	18	CASSQVVGGGRSNYGYTF	TGTGCCAGCAGCCAAGTGGTTGGTGGAGGACGAAGTAACTATGGCTACACCTTC
TRBJ2-7	TRBV4-1	.	.	15	CASSQERGEVYEQYF	TGCGCCAGCAGCCAAGAGAGGGGAGAGGTCTACGAGCAGTACTTC
TRBJ2-3	TRBV15	TRBD2	.	18	CATSRDQSSGGITDTQYF	TGTGCCACCAGCAGAGATCAGTCGAGCGGGGGAATCACAGATACGCAGTATTTT
TRBJ1-1	TRBV29-1	.	.	14	CSVDDGTHGTEAFF	TGCAGCGTTGATGATGGGACTCACGGCACTGAAGCTTTCTTT
TRBJ1-1	TRBV4-1	.	.	15	CASSQVGGLGTEAFF	TGCGCCAGCAGCCAAGTTGGGGGGCTAGGGACTGAAGCTTTCTTT
TRBJ1-1	TRBV29-1	.	.	13	CSVDRGSNTEAFF	TGCAGCGTTGATCGGGGGTCCAACACTGAAGCTTTCTTT
TRBJ2-1	TRBV5-5	TRBD1	.	15	CASSLYRTGGNEQFF	TGTGCCAGCAGCCTATATAGGACAGGGGGCAATGAGCAGTTCTTC
TRBJ2-2	TRBV4-1	.	few	15	CASSQKFQGTGELFF	TGCGCCAGCAGCCAAAAGTTTCAGGGAACCGGGGAGCTGTTTTTT
TRBJ1-1	TRBV6-6	TRBD1	.	15	CASSGGTGGYTEAFF	TGTGCCAGCAGTGGAGGGACAGGGGGTTACACTGAAGCTTTCTTT
TRBJ2-7	TRBV27	.	.	13	CASSFGAPYEQYF	TGTGCCAGCAGTTTTGGGGCACCCTACGAGCAGTACTTC
TRBJ1-4	TRBV7-9	TRBD1	.	15	CASSPGQGSNEKLFF	TGTGCCAGCAGCCCGGGACAGGGCAGTAATGAAAAACTGTTTTTT
TRBJ2-1	TRBV5-4	.	.	15	CASSNDREVYNEQFF	TGTGCCAGCAGCAATGACAGGGAGGTCTACAATGAGCAGTTCTTC
TRBJ1-2	TRBV2	.	.	17	CASTPIEGIDWLRGYTF	TGTGCCAGCACCCCGATTGAGGGGATCGACTGGTTGCGTGGCTACACCTTC